The 20 T cell receptor beta chains reported below all come from one sample, sequenced in a study of CD8 T cells in Susac syndrome. An input of roughly 0.45 to 1 ug of RNA was subjected to reverse transcription using random hexamers. MiXCR, applied by TCRdb to the immunoSEQ multiplex PCR reads, yields one record per CDR3 protein. The repertoire includes around 200,000 distinct CDR3 sequences, roughly 94% of them detected once, and approximately 0.075% sits in the top ten. The sequenced material came from CD4+ T cells from PBMCs. Every receptor here comes from a human donor with multiple sclerosis.

The CDR3 reads CSATGDSLFDEQFF. In nucleotides, the CDR3 is TGCAGTGCGACGGGGGACTCCCTCTTCGATGAGCAGTTCTTC. This chain connects TRBV20-1 to TRBJ2-1, with D possibly being TRBD2 (6 bases). Trimming stripped 6 bases from V and 8 bases from J, with 20 bases between. The CDR3 extends over 14 amino acids. CDR1 DFQATT and CDR2 SNEGSKA come from the germline V gene (reference sequence).

As for this clonotype: At one end the junction does not follow the germline gene, possibly because of a read error. The gene calls are TRBV7-7 and TRBJ2-3; D gene unclear. The germline gives CDR1 SSHAT, CDR2 FNYEAQ (reference sequence). CDR3 length: 18 amino acids. Here the CDR3 reads CASSPSVKPYFSTDTQYF. In DNA, the CDR3 is TGTGCTAGCAGCCCCTCGGTAAAGCCATACTTTAGCACAGATACGCAGTATTTT. Full variable domain (missing parts from reference TRBV7-7 and TRBJ2-3): GAGVSQSPRYKVTKRGQDVTLRCDPISSHATLYWYQQALGQGPEFLTYFNYEAQPDKSGLPSDRFSAERPEGSISTLTIQRTEQRDSAMYRCASSPSVKPYFSTDTQYFGPGTRLTVL.

J is TRBJ1-1 and V is TRBV29-1; D call uncertain. CDR1 is SQVTM and CDR2 is ANQGSEA in the germline V gene. The CDR3 is made up of 11 amino acids. V lost 4 bases and J 1 base, leaving 4 bases between the germline ends. Here the CDR3 reads CSVGKNTEAFF. The CDR3 nucleotides read TGCAGCGTTGGGAAGAACACTGAAGCTTTCTTT.

The V and J genes are TRBV5-1 and TRBJ2-7; 7 bases are shared with TRBD1. Germline lookup yields CDR1 SGHRS and CDR2 YFSETQ. The CDR3 sequence is 13 residues long. Unmatched junction bases numbered 14, after V lost 5 bases and J lost 12 bases. Here the CDR3 DNA reads TGCGCCAGCAGTCCAGGACAGGCCGGGTTGCTGTACTTC. Translation gives CASSPGQAGLLYF.

This chain joins TRBV20-1 and TRBJ2-7; TRBD1 or TRBD2 may be the D gene (5 bases each). Trimming stripped 5 bases from V and 6 bases from J, with 20 bases between. Looked up from germline, CDR1 is DFQATT and CDR2 is SNEGSKA (reference sequence). This CDR3 comprises 14 residues. The DNA for the CDR3 is TGCAGTGCTTCGAGGGGCAGTCCCGCTTCCGAGCAGTACTTC. It translates to CSASRGSPASEQYF.

The chain has TRBV15 and TRBJ2-7; TRBD2 is a possible D gene (5 bases). This CDR3 has 16 amino acids. Trimming stripped 4 bases from V and 4 bases from J, with 20 bases between. The V gene's germline CDR1 is LNHNV and CDR2 YYDKDF (reference sequence). CDR3 nucleotide sequence: TGTGCCACCAGCATGGAGGCATCCATAGGATCGTACGAGCAGTACTTC. Translating gives CATSMEASIGSYEQYF.

The V call is TRBV6-5, the J call TRBJ2-1; D is ambiguous. Germline loops: CDR1 MNHEY, CDR2 SVGAGI. The CDR3 runs 12 residues. The V end was cut by 2 bases, the J end by 8 bases, with 7 bases between. The CDR3 sequence is CASSYGWDEQFF. CDR3 sequence (DNA): TGTGCCAGCAGTTACGGTTGGGATGAGCAGTTCTTC.

The chain is built from TRBV3-1 and TRBJ2-3; D unclear. CDR3 length: 15 amino acids. The ends were cut back, 4 bases at V and 4 bases at J, with 15 bases in the middle. CDR1 LGHDT and CDR2 YNNKEL come from the germline V gene (reference sequence). Here the CDR3 reads CASSPSTVGSDTQYF. The DNA for the CDR3 is TGTGCCAGCAGCCCTTCGACGGTCGGGTCAGATACGCAGTATTTT.

This rearrangement joins TRBV12-3 or TRBV12-4 to TRBJ2-3, with D perhaps being TRBD1 or TRBD2 (5 bases each). This CDR3 contains 16 residues. V was clipped by 6 bases and J by 3 bases, with 19 bases between them. Here the CDR3 DNA reads TGTGCCAGCAGCCCCCCCGAGGGGTCGAGGACAGATACGCAGTATTTT. It specifies CASSPPEGSRTDTQYF.

The V gene is TRBV9, the J gene TRBJ2-3; no definite D call. The germline gives CDR1 SGDLS, CDR2 YYNGEE. The CDR3 totals 15 residues. V was trimmed by 3 bases and J by 0 bases, leaving 11 bases between them. The CDR3 coding sequence is TGTGCCAGCAGCGCCCTCCGCGTTAGCACAGATACGCAGTATTTT. Its translation: CASSALRVSTDTQYF.

The chain uses TRBV29-1 and TRBJ2-7; 8 bases fit TRBD1. CDR3 length: 11 residues. Per germline, CDR1 SQVTM and CDR2 ANQGSEA. J lost 6 bases, V lost 6 bases, and 4 bases had no gene match. The CDR3 loop is CSVVTGGEQYF. The CDR3 DNA is TGCAGCGTGGTAACAGGGGGCGAGCAGTACTTC.

V usage is TRBV9 and J usage is TRBJ2-1; D is ambiguous. CDR3 length: 12 amino acids. The V end lost 8 bases, the J end lost 6 bases, and 12 bases lay between the germline ends. The germline CDR1 and CDR2 sequences are SGDLS and YYNGEE. The CDR3 loop is CASSVGFNEQFF. The CDR3 DNA reads TGTGCCAGTTCGGTCGGGTTCAATGAGCAGTTCTTC. The full variable domain, completed using reference TRBV9 and TRBJ2-1, is DSGVTQTPKHLITATGQRVTLRCSPRSGDLSVYWYQQSLDQGLQFLIQYYNGEERAKGNILERFSAQQFPDLHSELNLSSLELGDSALYFCASSVGFNEQFFGPGTRLTVL.

J is TRBJ2-1 and V is TRBV9, with 7 bases identical to TRBD1. CDR1 is SGDLS and CDR2 is YYNGEE in the germline V gene. The J segment lost 3 bases and the V segment lost 2 bases, leaving 5 bases of the junction unmatched. The CDR3 is 15 amino acids. In nucleotides, the CDR3 is TGTGCCAGCAGCGTTGAGGGACAGTTCTACAATGAGCAGTTCTTC. It specifies CASSVEGQFYNEQFF. Drawing the rest from reference TRBV9 and TRBJ2-1, the complete variable domain is DSGVTQTPKHLITATGQRVTLRCSPRSGDLSVYWYQQSLDQGLQFLIQYYNGEERAKGNILERFSAQQFPDLHSELNLSSLELGDSALYFCASSVEGQFYNEQFFGPGTRLTVL.

In this sample, this clonotype turned up once. The genes are TRBV30 and TRBJ2-7; D possibly corresponds to TRBD1 (6 bases). Trimming removed 3 bases at V and 3 bases at J, with 18 bases between. The CDR3 has 15 residues. CDR1 is GTSNPN and CDR2 is SVGIG in the germline V gene (reference sequence). The CDR3 nucleotides are TGTGCCTGGAGCGCAGGGGACCATGAGGGCTACGAGCAGTACTTC. Translating gives CAWSAGDHEGYEQYF.

The chain carries TRBV20-1 and TRBJ2-3; D tentatively reads TRBD1 or TRBD2 (5 bases each). V was pared by 7 bases and J by 0 bases, with 17 bases between. CDR3 length equals 15 residues. Germline CDR1 DFQATT, CDR2 SNEGSKA (reference sequence). CDR3 region: CSVPEPGHSTDTQYF. In DNA form, the CDR3 reads TGCAGTGTTCCAGAGCCGGGGCACAGCACAGATACGCAGTATTTT.

The J gene is TRBJ1-2, the V gene TRBV30; unclear D gene. With 1 base removed from V and 5 bases from J, the gap between germline ends came to 11 bases. The germline CDR1 and CDR2 sequences are GTSNPN and SVGIG (reference sequence). The CDR3 loop spans 13 amino acids. The CDR3 bases are TGTGCCTGGAGTGAAGGAGCGGGGTATGGCTACACCTTC. Translating gives CAWSEGAGYGYTF.

This chain joins TRBV30 and TRBJ2-1; maybe TRBD1 (6 bases). V lost 2 bases to trimming and J lost 8 bases, with 13 bases between them. Germline lookup yields CDR1 GTSNPN and CDR2 SVGIG (reference sequence). This CDR3 spans 13 amino acids. In DNA form, the CDR3 reads TGTGCCTGGAGTACAGGGTTTTCCGATGAGCAGTTCTTC. It codes for CAWSTGFSDEQFF. The variable domain in full, completed from reference TRBV30 and TRBJ2-1, reads SQTIHQWPATLVQPVGSPLSLECTVEGTSNPNLYWYRQAAGRGLQLLFYSVGIGQISSEVPQNLSASRPQDRQFILSSKKLLLSDSGFYLCAWSTGFSDEQFFGPGTRLTVL.

The V gene is TRBV6-6, the J gene TRBJ1-1; maybe TRBD1 (6 bases). This CDR3 contains 14 residues. The germline gives CDR1 MNHNY, CDR2 SVGAGI (reference sequence). V was cut by 7 bases and J by 6 bases, with 18 bases left in between. CDR3 loop: CASIDQGMRSEAFF. CDR3 sequence (DNA): TGTGCCAGCATAGACCAGGGGATGAGGTCTGAAGCTTTCTTT.

The V gene is TRBV20-1, the J gene TRBJ1-1, with no clear D. CDR1 and CDR2 from the germline V gene are DFQATT and SNEGSKA (reference sequence). The V end was cut by 3 bases, the J end by 4 bases, with 6 bases between. The CDR3 covers 11 residues. Here the CDR3 reads CSASRSTEAFF. The CDR3 DNA follows: TGCAGTGCTAGTCGCAGCACTGAAGCTTTCTTT.

This sequence joins TRBV25-1 and TRBJ2-5; the D call may be TRBD1 or TRBD2 (6 bases each). The V gene's germline CDR1 is MGHDK and CDR2 SYGVNS. Trimming left V 6 bases short and J 5 bases short, with 16 bases between. The CDR3 consists of 14 residues. In nucleotides, the CDR3 is TGTGCCAGCAGCTACAGGGTCCGGGGGGAGACCCAGTACTTC. Translating it yields CASSYRVRGETQYF.